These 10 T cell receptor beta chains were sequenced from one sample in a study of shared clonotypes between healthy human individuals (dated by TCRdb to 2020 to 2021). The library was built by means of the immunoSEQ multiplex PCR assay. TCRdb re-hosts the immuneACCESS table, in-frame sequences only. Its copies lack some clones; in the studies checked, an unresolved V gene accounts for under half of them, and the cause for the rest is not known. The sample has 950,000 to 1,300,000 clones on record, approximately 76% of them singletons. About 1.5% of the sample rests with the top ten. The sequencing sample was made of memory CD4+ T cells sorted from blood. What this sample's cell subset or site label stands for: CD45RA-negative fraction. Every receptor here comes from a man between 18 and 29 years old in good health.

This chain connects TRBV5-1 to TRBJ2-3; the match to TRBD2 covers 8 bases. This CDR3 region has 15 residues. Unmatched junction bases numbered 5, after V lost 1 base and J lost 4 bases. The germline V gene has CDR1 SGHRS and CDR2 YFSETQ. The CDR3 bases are TGCGCCAGCAGCTTGACGGGAGGGCCTGCAGATACGCAGTATTTT. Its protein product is CASSLTGGPADTQYF.

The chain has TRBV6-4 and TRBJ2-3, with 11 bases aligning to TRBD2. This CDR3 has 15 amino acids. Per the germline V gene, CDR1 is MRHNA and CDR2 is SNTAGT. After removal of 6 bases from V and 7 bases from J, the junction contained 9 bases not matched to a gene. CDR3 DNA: TGTGCCAGCAGCCCTAGCGGGGGGCCAGGGCATACGCAGTATTTT. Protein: CASSPSGGPGHTQYF.

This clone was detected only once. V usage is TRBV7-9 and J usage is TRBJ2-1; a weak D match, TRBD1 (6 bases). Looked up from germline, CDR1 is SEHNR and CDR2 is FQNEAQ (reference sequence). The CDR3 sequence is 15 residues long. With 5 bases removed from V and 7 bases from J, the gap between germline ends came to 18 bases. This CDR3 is CASSPVITGPNEQFF. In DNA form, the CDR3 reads TGTGCCAGCAGCCCAGTTATTACAGGGCCTAATGAGCAGTTCTTC.

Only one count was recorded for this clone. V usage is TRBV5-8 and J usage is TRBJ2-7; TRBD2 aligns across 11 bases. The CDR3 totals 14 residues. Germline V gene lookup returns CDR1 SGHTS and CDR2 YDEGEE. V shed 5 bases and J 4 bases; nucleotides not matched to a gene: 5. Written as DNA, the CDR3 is TGTGCCAGCAGGACTAGCGGGATGATTTACGAGCAGTACTTC. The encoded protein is CASRTSGMIYEQYF. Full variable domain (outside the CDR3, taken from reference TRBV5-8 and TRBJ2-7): EAGVTQSPTHLIKTRGQQATLRCSPISGHTSVYWYQQALGLGLQFLLWYDEGEERNRGNFPPRFSGRQFPNYSSELNVNALELEDSALYLCASRTSGMIYEQYFGPGTRLTVT.

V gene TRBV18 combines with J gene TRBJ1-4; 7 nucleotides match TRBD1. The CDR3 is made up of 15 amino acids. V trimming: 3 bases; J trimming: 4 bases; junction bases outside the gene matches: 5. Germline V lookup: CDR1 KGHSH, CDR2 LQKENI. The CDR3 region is CASSPGGTDNEKLFF. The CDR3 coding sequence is TGTGCCAGCTCACCCGGCGGGACAGATAATGAAAAACTGTTTTTT.

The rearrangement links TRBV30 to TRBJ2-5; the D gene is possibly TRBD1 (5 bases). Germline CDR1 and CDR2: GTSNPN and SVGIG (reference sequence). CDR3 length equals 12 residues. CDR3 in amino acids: CAWGETPETQYF. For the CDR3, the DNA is TGTGCTTGGGGCGAGACCCCGGAGACCCAGTACTTC.

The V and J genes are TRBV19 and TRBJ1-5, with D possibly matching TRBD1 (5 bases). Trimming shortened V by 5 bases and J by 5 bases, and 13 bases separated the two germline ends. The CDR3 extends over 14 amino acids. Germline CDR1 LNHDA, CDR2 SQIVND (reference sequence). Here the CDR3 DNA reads TGTGCCAGTAGTTGGGCAGGGAAGTATCAGCCCCAGCATTTT. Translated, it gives CASSWAGKYQPQHF.

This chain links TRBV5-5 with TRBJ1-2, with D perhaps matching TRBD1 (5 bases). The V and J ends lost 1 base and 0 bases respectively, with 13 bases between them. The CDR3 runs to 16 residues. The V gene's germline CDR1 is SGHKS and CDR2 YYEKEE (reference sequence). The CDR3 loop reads CASSLYGGIANYGYTF. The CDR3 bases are TGTGCCAGCAGCTTGTACGGGGGGATAGCTAACTATGGCTACACCTTC.

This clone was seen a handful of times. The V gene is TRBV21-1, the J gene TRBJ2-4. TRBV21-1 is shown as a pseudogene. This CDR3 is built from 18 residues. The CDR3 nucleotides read TGTGCCAGCAGCATGGGCCAGGTGGGGGAAAGGGCCAAAAACATTCAGTACTTC. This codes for CASSMGQVGERAKNIQYF.

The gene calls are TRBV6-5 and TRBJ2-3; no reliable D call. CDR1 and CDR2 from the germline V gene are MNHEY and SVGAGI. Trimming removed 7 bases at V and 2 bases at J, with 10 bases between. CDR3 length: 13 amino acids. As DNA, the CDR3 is TGTGCCAGCAAAATGACCTACACAGATACGCAGTATTTT. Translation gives CASKMTYTDTQYF.